The 20 T cell receptor beta chains below were found in one sample sequenced in a study of blood T cell repertoires in COVID-19. The table came from immunoSEQ multiplex PCR; TCRdb's copy has only in-frame clones and leaves some out. Of some 190,000 clones listed, just over 85% were seen once; the top ten hold around 1.5%. The sample consisted of peripheral blood. These receptors all come from a man aged 18 to 29 with active or convalescent COVID-19.

The chain couples TRBV6-5 to TRBJ1-4; TRBD1 aligns across 10 bases. Germline V lookup: CDR1 MNHEY, CDR2 SVGAGI. Trimming cost V 5 bases and J 7 bases; bases outside gene matches: 4. The CDR3 has 14 residues. Here the CDR3 reads CASSRTGGSEKLFF. The CDR3 bases are TGTGCCAGCAGTAGGACAGGGGGAAGTGAAAAACTGTTTTTT.

The chain is built from TRBV5-4 and TRBJ1-1; TRBD1 agrees at 7 bases. The CDR3 is 14 amino acids. The V and J ends lost 0 bases and 7 bases, in that order; junction bases with no gene match: 6. CDR1 and CDR2 from the germline V gene are SGHNT and YYREEE (reference sequence). The CDR3 coding sequence is TGTGCCAGCAGCTTGGAGCCGGCAGGGGGTGAAGCTTTCTTT. Protein sequence: CASSLEPAGGEAFF.

The chain carries TRBV4-3 and TRBJ2-1, with TRBD2 matching 9 bases. Germline V CDR1 and CDR2: LGHNA, YSLEER. V lost 1 base and J lost 5; bases outside the gene matches: 15. The CDR3 is 19 residues long. The CDR3 DNA reads as TGCGCCAGCAGCCAAGTTCCCCCTACTATAAGCGGGAGGAACAATGAGCAGTTCTTC. As protein: CASSQVPPTISGRNNEQFF.

The chain carries TRBV5-1 and TRBJ2-1; TRBD1 aligns across 9 bases. Germline V gives CDR1 SGHRS, CDR2 YFSETQ. The CDR3 length is 13 residues. The V segment lost 6 bases and the J segment 9 bases; nucleotides outside the gene matches: 7. Here the CDR3 DNA reads TGCGCCAGCACCTGGGACAGGGAGGGTGAGCAGTTCTTC. Its translation: CASTWDREGEQFF.

This chain uses TRBV7-2 with TRBJ2-1; TRBD2 matches 7 bases. CDR1 is SGHTA, CDR2 FQGNSA, per germline. The ends lost 4 bases at V and 4 bases at J; junction bases unmatched: 7. The CDR3 sequence is 15 residues long. As DNA, the CDR3 is TGTGCCAGCAGCTCGGGGAGGGGTCTATACAATGAGCAGTTCTTC. Amino acid sequence: CASSSGRGLYNEQFF.

V and J are TRBV27 and TRBJ1-2, with D possibly TRBD1 on 5 matching bases. Per the germline V gene, CDR1 is MNHEY and CDR2 is SMNVEV (reference sequence). This CDR3 is 15 amino acids long. Trimming pared 6 bases from V and 0 bases from J, leaving 14 bases between. CDR3 bases: TGTGCCAGCAGGCTGACAGACCAGACTAACTATGGCTACACCTTC. Translating it yields CASRLTDQTNYGYTF.

This clone was found a few times. Here the CDR3 DNA reads TGTGCCAGCAGCTTTTTAAGGACAGGGCCAAATGAAAAACTGTTTTTT. Protein sequence: CASSFLRTGPNEKLFF. The rearrangement uses TRBV12-1 and TRBJ1-4; TRBD1 is taken as the D call from the table, unchecked against the DNA. TRBV12-1 is a pseudogene segment. CDR3 length: 16 residues.

This chain connects TRBV27 to TRBJ2-1; 13 nucleotides align to TRBD2. The CDR3 is 18 amino acids. Germline V gene lookup returns CDR1 MNHEY and CDR2 SMNVEV (reference sequence). The V gene end was trimmed by 2 bases and the J gene end by 4 bases; junction bases not matched to a gene: 8. CDR3 nucleotides: TGTGCCAGCAGTTTACCCCCCCTACTAGCGGGAGGGTACAATGAGCAGTTCTTC. Its protein is CASSLPPLLAGGYNEQFF.

This chain links TRBV6-4 with TRBJ1-1; 11 bases line up with TRBD1. The V segment lost 3 bases and the J segment 2 bases; nucleotides outside the gene matches: 11. This CDR3 region has 18 residues. The germline V gene encodes CDR1 MRHNA and CDR2 SNTAGT. CDR3 in amino acids: CASSDSFGTGGRNTEAFF. DNA of the CDR3: TGTGCCAGCAGTGATAGTTTCGGGACAGGGGGTAGAAACACTGAAGCTTTCTTT.

V usage is TRBV27 and J usage is TRBJ1-2; TRBD1 matches at 10 bases. Trimming took 0 bases from V and 5 from J; bases not matched to a gene: 3. In germline, CDR1 is MNHEY, CDR2 SMNVEV (reference sequence). CDR3 length equals 15 residues. In DNA, the CDR3 is TGTGCCAGCAGTTTATCCCGACAGGGGGCTTATGGCTACACCTTC. It translates to CASSLSRQGAYGYTF.

The gene calls are TRBV6-5 and TRBJ1-1; the D gene is possibly TRBD1 (5 bases). Trimming stripped 8 bases from V and 0 bases from J, with 16 bases between. The CDR3 totals 15 residues. Germline loops: CDR1 MNHEY, CDR2 SVGAGI. Written as DNA, the CDR3 is TGTGCCAGCTCACCGGCCCCAGGGATGAACACTGAAGCTTTCTTT. It specifies CASSPAPGMNTEAFF.

This chain uses TRBV11-1 with TRBJ2-1; D is unresolved. The germline gives CDR1 SGHAT, CDR2 FQDESV (reference sequence). V was trimmed by 5 bases and J by 0 bases, leaving 11 bases between them. The CDR3 length is 15 residues. The CDR3 sequence is CASSTRRSSYNEQFF. The CDR3 DNA is TGTGCCAGCAGCACACGGAGAAGCTCCTACAATGAGCAGTTCTTC. The full variable domain, rest sourced from reference TRBV11-1 and TRBJ2-1, is EAEVAQSPRYKITEKSQAVAFWCDPISGHATLYWYRQILGQGPELLVQFQDESVVDDSQLPKDRFSAERLKGVDSTLKIQPAELGDSAMYLCASSTRRSSYNEQFFGPGTRLTVL.

V is TRBV11-2 and J is TRBJ2-1, with D unclear. The V and J ends lost 3 bases and 7 bases respectively, with 7 bases between them. The CDR3 consists of 12 residues. Germline-derived CDR1 and CDR2 are SGHAT and FQNNGV. The CDR3 region is CASSFSPNEQFF. The CDR3 region has the DNA TGTGCCAGCAGCTTTAGTCCTAATGAGCAGTTCTTC.

The chain links TRBV9 to TRBJ2-7, with D possibly matching TRBD1 (5 bases). Germline V lookup: CDR1 SGDLS, CDR2 YYNGEE. This CDR3 contains 14 residues. Trimming shortened V by 2 bases and J by 2 bases, and 11 bases separated the two germline ends. CDR3 amino acids: CASSVGADPYEQYF. The CDR3 nucleotides are TGTGCCAGCAGCGTTGGGGCAGACCCCTACGAGCAGTACTTC.

The rearrangement uses TRBV11-2 and TRBJ2-1, with TRBD2 as a possible D gene (6 bases). From germline, CDR1 is SGHAT and CDR2 FQNNGV. The CDR3 has 16 residues. Deletions cut 5 bases from V and 5 bases from J, with 19 bases between. CDR3 coding DNA: TGTGCCAGCAGCCCAGTGGTGTGGACTACCGACAATGAGCAGTTCTTC. Protein: CASSPVVWTTDNEQFF.

V usage is TRBV2 and J usage is TRBJ2-7; a weak D match, TRBD1 (5 bases). V was pared by 6 bases and J by 6 bases, with 9 bases between. Germline V gives CDR1 SNHLY, CDR2 FYNNEI. This CDR3 is built from 11 residues. CDR3 sequence: CASRAQGEQYF. The CDR3 bases are TGTGCCAGCAGGGCCCAGGGCGAGCAGTACTTC.

This clone was recorded only once. The CDR3 spells CSVHRQGGEGYTF. The CDR3 DNA reads TGCAGCGTCCACCGACAGGGGGGCGAAGGCTACACCTTC. V is TRBV29-1 and J is TRBJ1-2, with 9 positions matching TRBD1. The CDR3 runs to 13 residues. CDR1 is SQVTM and CDR2 is ANQGSEA in the germline V gene. Unmatched junction bases numbered 10, after V lost 6 bases and J lost 8 bases.

The chain employs TRBV28 and TRBJ2-5; a possible D gene is TRBD1 (5 bases). This CDR3 is 12 amino acids long. V was trimmed by 8 bases and J by 4 bases, leaving 11 bases between them. Germline assignment: CDR1 MDHEN and CDR2 SYDVKM. The CDR3 sequence is CASCRQRETQYF. CDR3 in DNA: TGTGCCAGCTGCCGACAGCGAGAGACCCAGTACTTC.

The chain employs TRBV7-9 and TRBJ2-1, with 14 bases identical to TRBD2. CDR1 SEHNR and CDR2 FQNEAQ come from the germline V gene (reference sequence). V trimming: 5 bases; J trimming: 5 bases; junction bases outside the gene matches: 5. There are 16 residues in the CDR3. The CDR3 DNA is TGTGCCAGCAGCGCCGGGACTAGCGGGAGCCACAATGAGCAGTTCTTC. Translation gives CASSAGTSGSHNEQFF.

The gene calls are TRBV7-9 and TRBJ1-5; 7 nucleotides align to TRBD1. The germline V gene encodes CDR1 SEHNR and CDR2 FQNEAQ (reference sequence). This CDR3 comprises 13 residues. V was clipped by 5 bases and J by 5 bases; unmatched bases: 3. The CDR3 nucleotides are TGTGCCAGCAGCCGACAGGGAGATCAGCCCCAGCATTTT. Translating it yields CASSRQGDQPQHF. Looking up the rest from reference TRBV7-9 and TRBJ1-5 gives the full variable domain: DTGVSQNPRHKITKRGQNVTFRCDPISEHNRLYWYRQTLGQGPEFLTYFQNEAQLEKSRLLSDRFSAERPKGSFSTLEIQRTEQGDSAMYLCASSRQGDQPQHFGDGTRLSIL.